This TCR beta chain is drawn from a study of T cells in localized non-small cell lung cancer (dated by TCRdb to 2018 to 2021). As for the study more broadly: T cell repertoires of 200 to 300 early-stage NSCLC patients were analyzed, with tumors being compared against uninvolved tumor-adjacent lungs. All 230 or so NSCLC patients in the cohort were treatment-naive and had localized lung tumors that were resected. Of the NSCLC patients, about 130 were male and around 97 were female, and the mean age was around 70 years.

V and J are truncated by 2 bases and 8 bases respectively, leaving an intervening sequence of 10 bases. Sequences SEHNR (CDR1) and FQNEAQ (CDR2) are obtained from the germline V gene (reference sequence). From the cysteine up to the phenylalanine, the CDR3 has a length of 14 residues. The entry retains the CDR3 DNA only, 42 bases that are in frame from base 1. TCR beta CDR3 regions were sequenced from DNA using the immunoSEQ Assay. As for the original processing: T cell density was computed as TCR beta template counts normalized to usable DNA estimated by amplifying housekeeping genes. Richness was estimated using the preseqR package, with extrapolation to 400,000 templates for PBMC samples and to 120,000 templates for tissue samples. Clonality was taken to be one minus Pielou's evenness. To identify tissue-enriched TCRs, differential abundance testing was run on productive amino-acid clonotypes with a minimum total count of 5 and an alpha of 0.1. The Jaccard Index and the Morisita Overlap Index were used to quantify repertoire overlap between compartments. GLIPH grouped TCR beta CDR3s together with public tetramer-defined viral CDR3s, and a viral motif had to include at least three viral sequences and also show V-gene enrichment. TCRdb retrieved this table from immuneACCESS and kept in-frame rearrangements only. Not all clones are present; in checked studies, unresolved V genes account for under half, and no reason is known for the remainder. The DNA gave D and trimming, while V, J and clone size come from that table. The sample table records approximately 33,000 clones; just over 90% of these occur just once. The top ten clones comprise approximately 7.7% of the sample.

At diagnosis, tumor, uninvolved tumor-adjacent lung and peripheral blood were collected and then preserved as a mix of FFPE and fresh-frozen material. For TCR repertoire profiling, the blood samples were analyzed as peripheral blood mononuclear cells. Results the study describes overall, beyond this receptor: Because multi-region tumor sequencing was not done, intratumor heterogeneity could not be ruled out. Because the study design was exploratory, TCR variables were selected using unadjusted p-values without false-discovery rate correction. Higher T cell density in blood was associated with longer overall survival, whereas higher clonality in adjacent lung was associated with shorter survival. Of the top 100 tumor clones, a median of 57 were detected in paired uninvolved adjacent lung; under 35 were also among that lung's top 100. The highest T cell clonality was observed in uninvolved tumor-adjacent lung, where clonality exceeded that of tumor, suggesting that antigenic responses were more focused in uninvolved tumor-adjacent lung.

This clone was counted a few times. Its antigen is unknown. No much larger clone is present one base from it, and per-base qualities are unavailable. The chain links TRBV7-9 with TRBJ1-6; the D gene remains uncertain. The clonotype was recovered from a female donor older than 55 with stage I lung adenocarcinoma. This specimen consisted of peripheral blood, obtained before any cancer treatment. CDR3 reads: CASSLTSGDSPLHF. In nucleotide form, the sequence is TGTGCCAGCAGCTTAACTTCCGGGGATTCACCCCTCCACTTT.